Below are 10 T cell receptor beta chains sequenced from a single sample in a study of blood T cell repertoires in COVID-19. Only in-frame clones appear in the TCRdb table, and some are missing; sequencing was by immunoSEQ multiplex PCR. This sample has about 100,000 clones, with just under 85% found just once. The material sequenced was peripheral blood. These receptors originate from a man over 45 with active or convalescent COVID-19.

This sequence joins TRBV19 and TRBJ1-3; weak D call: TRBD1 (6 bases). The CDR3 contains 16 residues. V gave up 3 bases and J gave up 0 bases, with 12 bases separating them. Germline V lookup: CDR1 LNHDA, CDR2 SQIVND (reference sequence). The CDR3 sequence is CASSIRYRVSGNTIYF. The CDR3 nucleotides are TGTGCCAGTAGTATTCGGTACAGGGTCTCTGGAAACACCATATATTTT.

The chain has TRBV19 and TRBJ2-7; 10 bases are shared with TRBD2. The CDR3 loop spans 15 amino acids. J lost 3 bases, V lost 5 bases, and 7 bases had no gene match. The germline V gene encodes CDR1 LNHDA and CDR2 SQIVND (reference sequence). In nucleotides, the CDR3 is TGTGCCAGTAGTGAGGCCGGGACTAGCGTCTACGAGCAGTACTTC. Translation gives CASSEAGTSVYEQYF.

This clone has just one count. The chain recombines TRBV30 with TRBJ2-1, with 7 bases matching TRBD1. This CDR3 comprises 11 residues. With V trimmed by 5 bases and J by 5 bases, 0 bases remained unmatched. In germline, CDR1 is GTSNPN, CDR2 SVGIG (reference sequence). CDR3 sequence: CAWGTDNEQFF. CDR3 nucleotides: TGTGCCTGGGGGACAGACAATGAGCAGTTCTTC.

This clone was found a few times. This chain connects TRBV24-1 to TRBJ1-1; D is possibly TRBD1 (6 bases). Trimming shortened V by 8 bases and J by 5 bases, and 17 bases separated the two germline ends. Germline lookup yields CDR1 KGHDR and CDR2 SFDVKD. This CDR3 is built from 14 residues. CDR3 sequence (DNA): TGTGCCACCACCGAATTCGGGGGGCCAACTGAAGCTTTCTTT. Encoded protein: CATTEFGGPTEAFF.

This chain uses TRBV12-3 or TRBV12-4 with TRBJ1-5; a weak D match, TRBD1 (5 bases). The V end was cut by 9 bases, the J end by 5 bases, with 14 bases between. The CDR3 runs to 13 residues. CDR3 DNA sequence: TGTGCCAGATTAGGGGTTAGGTATCAGCCCCAGCATTTT. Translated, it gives CARLGVRYQPQHF.

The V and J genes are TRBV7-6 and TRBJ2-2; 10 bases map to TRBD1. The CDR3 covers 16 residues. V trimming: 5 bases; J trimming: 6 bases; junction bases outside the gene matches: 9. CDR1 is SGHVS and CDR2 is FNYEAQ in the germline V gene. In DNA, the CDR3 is TGTGCCAGCAGCAACCCCTCCGGGACAGGGGCCGGGGAGCTGTTTTTT. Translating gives CASSNPSGTGAGELFF.

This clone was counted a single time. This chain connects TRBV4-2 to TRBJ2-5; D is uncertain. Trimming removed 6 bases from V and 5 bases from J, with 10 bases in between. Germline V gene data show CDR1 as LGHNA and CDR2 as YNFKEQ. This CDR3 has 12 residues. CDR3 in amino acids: CASSPELETQYF. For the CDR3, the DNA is TGTGCCAGCAGTCCTGAGTTGGAGACCCAGTACTTC.

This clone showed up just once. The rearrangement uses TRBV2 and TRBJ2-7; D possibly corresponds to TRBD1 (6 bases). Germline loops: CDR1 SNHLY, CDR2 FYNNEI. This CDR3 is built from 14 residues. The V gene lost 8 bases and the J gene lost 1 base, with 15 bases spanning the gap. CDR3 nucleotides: TGTGCCAGCGGTCAGGGGTCTCTTTCCTACGAGCAGTACTTC. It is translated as CASGQGSLSYEQYF.

In DNA form, the CDR3 reads TGTGCCAGCAGTTTAGTGGGACAGGGATACTTAAACTATGGCTACACCTTC. It encodes CASSLVGQGYLNYGYTF. The chain has TRBV28 and TRBJ1-2; 9 positions match TRBD1. This CDR3 region has 17 residues. Unmatched junction bases numbered 9, after V lost 2 bases and J lost 2 bases. The germline gives CDR1 MDHEN, CDR2 SYDVKM.

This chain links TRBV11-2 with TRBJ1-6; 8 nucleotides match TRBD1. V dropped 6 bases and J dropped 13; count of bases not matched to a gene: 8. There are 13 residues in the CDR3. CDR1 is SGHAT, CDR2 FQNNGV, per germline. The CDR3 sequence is CASSPGGEGPLHF. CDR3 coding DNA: TGTGCCAGCAGTCCAGGGGGCGAGGGGCCCCTCCACTTT.